This TCR beta chain was identified in a study of response to subunit inactivated influenza vaccine. Study-wide points: It was the authors' suggestion that each seasonal influenza vaccination recruits few new T cells.

On this clonotype itself: Its target is not known.

A single record per CDR3 protein comes from TCRdb applying MiXCR to the RT-PCR reads. The sample lists 600,000 to 700,000 distinct CDR3 sequences, 14% occurring once. Deletions cut 6 bases from V and 7 bases from J, with 9 bases between. The CDR3 totals 11 residues. This receptor was identified in a man aged 50 to 59 who received an inactivated influenza vaccine. The chain links TRBV12-3 or TRBV12-4 to TRBJ1-2; D unclear. Source: PBMCs from blood, taken 14 to 15 days before vaccination. The CDR3 DNA sequence: TGTGCCAGCAGATTGACTGCTGGCTACACCTTC. This translates into CASRLTAGYTF.